A selection of T cell receptor beta chains follows, all from one sample in a study of cytomegalovirus exposure and HLA in healthy donors. Sequencing was performed with immunoSEQ multiplex PCR; in TCRdb, only in-frame clones are kept and a portion is missing. The data contain approximately 160,000 clones, roughly 71% of them singletons. Sequencing was carried out using PBMCs. Receptors originate from a male donor in good health and CMV-seropositive. CDR3s include the opening cysteine and the closing phenylalanine or tryptophan. D genes are given only for firm matches. Clone sizes are given selectively: once, few, many, or a class where the clone is expanded.

>TRBV4-1|TRBJ2-1|NA|NA
CASSQEPQSDNEQFF
TGCGCCAGCAGCCAAGAGCCCCAGTCAGACAATGAGCAGTTCTTC
>TRBV6-6|TRBJ1-1|TRBD1|NA
CASSATGEGNTEAFF
TGTGCCAGCAGCGCGACAGGGGAAGGTAACACTGAAGCTTTCTTT
>TRBV6-6|TRBJ1-1|NA|few
CASSRNTGRETEAFF
TGTGCCAGCAGCCGCAACACAGGGAGGGAGACTGAAGCTTTCTTT
>TRBV4-3|TRBJ2-5|TRBD2|once
CASSQSAGTSGAETQYF
TGCGCCAGCAGCCAATCAGCCGGGACTAGCGGGGCAGAGACCCAGTACTTC
>TRBV7-8|TRBJ2-7|TRBD1|NA
CASSHRDRVLLEQYF
TGTGCCAGCAGCCACCGGGACAGAGTCTTACTAGAGCAGTACTTC
>TRBV6-5|TRBJ2-3|TRBD2|NA
CASSYVSGGEDTQYF
TGTGCCAGCAGTTACGTTAGCGGGGGGGAGGATACGCAGTATTTT
>TRBV18|TRBJ1-1|NA|NA
CASSLTGNTEAFF
TGTGCCAGCTCACTTACAGGGAACACTGAAGCTTTCTTT
>TRBV25-1|TRBJ2-3|TRBD2|NA
CASSEFGRGGRGTDTQYF
TGTGCCAGCAGTGAATTCGGGCGGGGGGGCCGGGGCACAGATACGCAGTATTTT
>TRBV18|TRBJ1-1|NA|NA
CASSPLERQKNTEAFF
TGTGCCAGCTCACCACTGGAACGACAGAAGAACACTGAAGCTTTCTTT
>TRBV30|TRBJ2-1|TRBD2|NA
CAWHSGGIYNEQFF
TGTGCCTGGCATAGCGGGGGGATTTACAATGAGCAGTTCTTC